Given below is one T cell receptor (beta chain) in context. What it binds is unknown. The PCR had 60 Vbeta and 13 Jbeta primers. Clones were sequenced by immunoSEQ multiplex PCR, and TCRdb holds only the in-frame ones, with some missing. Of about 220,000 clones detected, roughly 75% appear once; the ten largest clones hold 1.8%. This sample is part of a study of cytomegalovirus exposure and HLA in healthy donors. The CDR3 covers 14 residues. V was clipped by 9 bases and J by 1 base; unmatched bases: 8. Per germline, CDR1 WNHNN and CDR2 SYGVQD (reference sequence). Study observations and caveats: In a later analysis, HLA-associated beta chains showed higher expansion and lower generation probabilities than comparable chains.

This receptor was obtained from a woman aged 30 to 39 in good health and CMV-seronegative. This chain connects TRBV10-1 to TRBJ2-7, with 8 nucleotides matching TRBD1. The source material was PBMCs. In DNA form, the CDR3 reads TGCGCCAGTCATAGACAGGGGCAGTCCTACGAGCAGTACTTC. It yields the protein CASHRQGQSYEQYF.